This entry concerns a single T cell receptor (beta chain). These data are taken from a study of blood T cell repertoires in COVID-19. Generated by immunoSEQ multiplex PCR, the TCRdb table keeps only in-frame clones and is missing some. This table holds approximately 44,000 clones, 65% to 85% found once. Trimming removed 2 bases from V and 5 bases from J, with 14 bases in between. CDR3 length: 15 residues. Germline values: CDR1 MNHEY, CDR2 SVGEGT. The sequence was collected from a woman older than 75 with acute or convalescent COVID-19. The sample was peripheral blood. The genes are TRBV6-2 or TRBV6-3 and TRBJ2-3, with a possible D match to TRBD2 (6 bases). The CDR3 loop is CASSYGGGKRDTQYF. In nucleotides, the CDR3 is TGTGCCAGCAGTTACGGAGGAGGGAAAAGAGATACGCAGTATTTT.